These 6 T cell receptor beta chains were sequenced from one sample in a study of CD8 T cells in Susac syndrome. Random hexamers were used to reverse transcribe an amount of roughly 0.5 to 1 ug RNA. TCRdb used MiXCR to reprocess the immunoSEQ multiplex PCR reads, holding one entry per CDR3 protein. The sample holds approximately 180,000 distinct CDR3 sequences, more than 90% seen once. The specimen sequenced was CD4+ T cells from PBMCs. These TCRs come from a human donor with multiple sclerosis.

The chain combines TRBV6-2 or TRBV6-3 with TRBJ1-5; D not resolved. This CDR3 is built from 11 residues. V lost 6 bases and J 3 bases, leaving 3 bases between the germline ends. Germline V gene lookup returns CDR1 MNHEY and CDR2 SVGEGT. CDR3 loop: CASRNNQPQHF. CDR3 DNA: TGTGCCAGCAGGAACAATCAGCCCCAGCATTTT.

This clonotype showed up just once. This sequence joins TRBV29-1 and TRBJ2-7; D remains unclear. The V gene's germline CDR1 is SQVTM and CDR2 ANQGSEA. The CDR3 consists of 11 residues. Between the trimmed V and J ends, which lost 6 bases and 0 bases, there was a span of 6 bases. CDR3 nucleotides: TGCAGCGTGGGTTACTCCTACGAGCAGTACTTC. Encoded protein: CSVGYSYEQYF.

The rearrangement joins TRBV4-1 to TRBJ2-3; D remains unclear. Germline CDR1 MGHRA, CDR2 YSYEKL. V lost 1 base and J 6 bases, leaving 5 bases between the germline ends. The CDR3 totals 12 residues. CDR3 nucleotide sequence: TGCGCCAGCAGCCAAGTAGGGGATACGCAGTATTTT. It encodes CASSQVGDTQYF.

The V and J genes are TRBV2 and TRBJ2-7; D uncertain. With 5 bases removed from V and 3 bases from J, the gap between germline ends came to 5 bases. The germline V gene encodes CDR1 SNHLY and CDR2 FYNNEI. The CDR3 covers 11 residues. CDR3 DNA: TGTGCCAGCAGTATCGTCTACGAGCAGTACTTC. Its translation: CASSIVYEQYF.

CDR3 amino acids: CASVQSSGPPYEQYF. The CDR3 nucleotides read TGTGCCAGCGTTCAGTCTAGCGGGCCGCCCTACGAGCAGTACTTC. V and J are TRBV25-1 and TRBJ2-7; 8 bases line up with TRBD2. V lost 8 bases to trimming and J lost 2 bases; unmatched junction nucleotides: 11. The V gene's germline CDR1 is MGHDK and CDR2 SYGVNS. The CDR3 has 15 residues.

The CDR3 protein is CSVEVRAVQETQYF. The CDR3 region has the DNA TGCAGCGTTGAAGTGAGGGCAGTTCAAGAGACCCAGTACTTC. The chain links TRBV29-1 to TRBJ2-5; weak D call: TRBD2 (5 bases). The V gene's germline CDR1 is SQVTM and CDR2 ANQGSEA. This CDR3 is built from 14 residues. V gave up 1 base and J gave up 2 bases, with 11 bases separating them.